The entry that follows covers one TCR beta chain sequence. These data are taken from a study of blood T cell repertoires in COVID-19. The wider study: Samples taken during acute and convalescent COVID-19 were collected in the United States, Italy and Spain. The analysed material was cDNA or gDNA that came from T cells, B-cell-depleted T cells, or PBMCs.

In the original processing: Using reference gene primer amplification, nucleated cell counts were estimated. Repertoires were generated with immunoSEQ multiplex PCR, while TCRdb's copy carries only in-frame clones and drops some. Clone size and the V and J calls come from that table; the DNA yielded D and trimming. This table holds nearly 70,000 clones, about 91% found once. The sample taken for sequencing was peripheral blood. This sequence was found in a woman aged 65 to 85 with acute or convalescent COVID-19.

CDR3 amino acids: CASSLVTAGNTIYF. Written as DNA, the CDR3 is TGTGCCAGCAGCTTGGTAACAGCTGGAAACACCATATATTTT. V usage is TRBV5-6 and J usage is TRBJ1-3, with unresolved D. Germline V gene sequence: CDR1 SGHDT, CDR2 YYEEEE. V gave up 0 bases and J gave up 2 bases, with 6 bases separating them. The CDR3 has 14 residues. The full variable domain, its missing parts supplied by reference TRBV5-6 and TRBJ1-3, is DAGVTQSPTHLIKTRGQQVTLRCSPKSGHDTVSWYQQALGQGPQFIFQYYEEEERQRGNFPDRFSGHQFPNYSSELNVNALLLGDSALYLCASSLVTAGNTIYFGEGSWLTVV.